This passage covers 3 T cell receptor beta chains from one sample sequenced in a study of CD8 T cells in ankylosing spondylitis. TCRdb passed the 5' RACE reads through MiXCR, listing each CDR3 protein once. The table has about 360,000 distinct CDR3 sequences, 20% seen once. Sequencing input: blood, either unsorted or a sorted T cell fraction (not recorded which). The receptors derive from a male donor with ankylosing spondylitis or in good health (not recorded which).

The genes are TRBV24-1 and TRBJ1-1; D might be TRBD1 (5 bases). This CDR3 has 14 amino acids. Trimming removed 4 bases at V and 4 bases at J, with 12 bases between. In germline, CDR1 is KGHDR, CDR2 SFDVKD. The CDR3 DNA sequence: TGTGCCACCAGTGACTCCAGGGAGACCACTGAAGCTTTCTTT. It codes for CATSDSRETTEAFF.

V usage is TRBV4-1 and J usage is TRBJ2-3, with 8 bases matching TRBD1. The CDR3 loop spans 15 amino acids. The germline CDR1 and CDR2 sequences are MGHRA and YSYEKL. Losses at the gene ends were 1 base for V and 6 bases for J; bases not matched to a gene: 6. The CDR3 is CASSQGRGRLDTQYF. The DNA for the CDR3 is TGCGCCAGCAGCCAAGGCAGGGGGCGCTTGGATACGCAGTATTTT.

The chain has TRBV7-2 and TRBJ2-1; no definite D call. Germline CDR1 is SGHTA and CDR2 is FQGNSA. V lost 5 bases to trimming and J lost 10 bases, with 9 bases between them. There are 11 residues in the CDR3. This CDR3 reads CASSQLGEQFF. DNA of the CDR3: TGTGCCAGCAGCCAGTTAGGGGAGCAGTTCTTC.